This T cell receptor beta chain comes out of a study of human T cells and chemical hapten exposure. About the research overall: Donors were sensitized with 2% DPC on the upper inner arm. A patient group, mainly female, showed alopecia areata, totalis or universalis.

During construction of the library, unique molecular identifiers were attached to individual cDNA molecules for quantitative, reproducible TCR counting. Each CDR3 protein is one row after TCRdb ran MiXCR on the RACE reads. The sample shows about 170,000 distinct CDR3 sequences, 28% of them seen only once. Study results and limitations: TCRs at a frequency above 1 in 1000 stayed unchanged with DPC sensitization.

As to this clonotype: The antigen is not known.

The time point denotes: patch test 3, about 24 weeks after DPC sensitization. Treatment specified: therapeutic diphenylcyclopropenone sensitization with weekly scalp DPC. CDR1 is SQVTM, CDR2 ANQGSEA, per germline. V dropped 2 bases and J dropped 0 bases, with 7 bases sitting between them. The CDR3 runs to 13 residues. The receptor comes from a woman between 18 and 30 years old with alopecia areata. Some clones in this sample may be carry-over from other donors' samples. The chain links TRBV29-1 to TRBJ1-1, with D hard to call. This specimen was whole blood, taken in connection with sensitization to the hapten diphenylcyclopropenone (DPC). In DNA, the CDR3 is TGCAGCGTTGAAAGGCGGATGAACACTGAAGCTTTCTTT. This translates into CSVERRMNTEAFF.